This T cell receptor beta chain appears in the sequencing data of a study of cytomegalovirus exposure and HLA in healthy donors. PCR was performed using 60 Vbeta and 13 Jbeta primers. Generated by immunoSEQ multiplex PCR, the TCRdb table keeps only in-frame clones and is missing some. The sample includes under 150,000 clones, around 77% of them seen just once. For this clone: Its antigen is unknown.

The V end lost 3 bases, the J end lost 2 bases, and 10 bases lay between the germline ends. In germline, CDR1 is SGHTA, CDR2 FQGNSA. CDR3 length: 14 amino acids. The study, taken as a whole, reports: According to an earlier analysis, most TCR beta V segments yielded productive rearrangements about 87% or about 30% of the time.

This TCR was recovered from a man in his fifties in good health and CMV-seronegative. The genes are TRBV7-2 and TRBJ1-1, with D maybe TRBD1 (6 bases). The specimen was PBMCs. The CDR3 region is CASSLGASNTEAFF. The DNA for the CDR3 is TGTGCCAGCAGCTTGGGGGCTTCCAACACTGAAGCTTTCTTT. The full variable domain, in which reference TRBV7-2 and TRBJ1-1 provide the parts outside the CDR3, is GAGVSQSPSNKVTEKGKDVELRCDPISGHTALYWYRQSLGQGLEFLIYFQGNSAPDKSGLPSDRFSAERTGGSVSTLTIQRTQQEDSAVYLCASSLGASNTEAFFGQGTRLTVV.